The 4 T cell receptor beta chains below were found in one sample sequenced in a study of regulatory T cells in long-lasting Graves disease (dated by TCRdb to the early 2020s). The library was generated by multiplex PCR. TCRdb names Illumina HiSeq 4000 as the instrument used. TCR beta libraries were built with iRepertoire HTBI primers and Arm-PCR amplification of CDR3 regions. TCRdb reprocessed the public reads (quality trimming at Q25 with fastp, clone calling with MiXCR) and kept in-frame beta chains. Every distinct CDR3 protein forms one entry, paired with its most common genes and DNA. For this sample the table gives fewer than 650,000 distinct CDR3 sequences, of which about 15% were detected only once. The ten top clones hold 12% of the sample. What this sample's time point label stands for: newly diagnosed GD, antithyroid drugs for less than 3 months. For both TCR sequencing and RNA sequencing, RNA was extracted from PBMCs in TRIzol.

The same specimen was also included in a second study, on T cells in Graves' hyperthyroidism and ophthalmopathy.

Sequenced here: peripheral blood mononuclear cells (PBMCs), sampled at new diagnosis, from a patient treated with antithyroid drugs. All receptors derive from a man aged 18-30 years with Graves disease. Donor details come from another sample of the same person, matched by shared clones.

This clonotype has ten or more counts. CDR3 region: CATIGRSGELFF. The CDR3 region has the DNA TGTGCCACAATAGGGCGGTCCGGGGAGCTGTTTTTT. The chain couples TRBV12-3 or TRBV12-4 to TRBJ2-2; D not certain. V lost 10 bases and J 6 bases, leaving 12 bases between the germline ends. The CDR3 spans 12 residues.

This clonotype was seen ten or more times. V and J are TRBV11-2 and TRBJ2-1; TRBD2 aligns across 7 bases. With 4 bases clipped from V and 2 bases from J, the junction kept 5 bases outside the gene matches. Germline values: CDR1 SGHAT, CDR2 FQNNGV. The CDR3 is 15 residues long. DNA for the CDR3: TGTGCCAGCAGCTCCGCCGGGACTACCTACAATGAGCAGTTCTTC. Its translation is CASSSAGTTYNEQFF.

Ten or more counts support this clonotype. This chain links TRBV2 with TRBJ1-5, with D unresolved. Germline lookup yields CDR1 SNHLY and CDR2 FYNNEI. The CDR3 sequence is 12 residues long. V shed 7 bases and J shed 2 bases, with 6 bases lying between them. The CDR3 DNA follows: TGTGCCAGCACGAAGGGCAATCAGCCCCAGCATTTT. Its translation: CASTKGNQPQHF.

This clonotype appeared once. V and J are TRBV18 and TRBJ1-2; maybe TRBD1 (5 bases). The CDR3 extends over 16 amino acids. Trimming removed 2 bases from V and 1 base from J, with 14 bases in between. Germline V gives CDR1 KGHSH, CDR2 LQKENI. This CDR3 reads CASSPESGLNNYGYTF. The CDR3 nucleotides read TGTGCCAGCTCACCAGAATCAGGGCTTAATAACTATGGCTACACCTTC.